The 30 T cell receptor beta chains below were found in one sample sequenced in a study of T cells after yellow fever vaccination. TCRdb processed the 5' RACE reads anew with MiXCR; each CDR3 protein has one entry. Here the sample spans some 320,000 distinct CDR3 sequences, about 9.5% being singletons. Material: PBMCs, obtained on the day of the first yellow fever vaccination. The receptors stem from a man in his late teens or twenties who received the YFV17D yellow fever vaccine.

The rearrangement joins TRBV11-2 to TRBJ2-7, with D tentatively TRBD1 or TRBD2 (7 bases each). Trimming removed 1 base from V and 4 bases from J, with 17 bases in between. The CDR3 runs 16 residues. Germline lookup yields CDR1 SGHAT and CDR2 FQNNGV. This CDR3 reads CASSLGLGTAGYEQYF. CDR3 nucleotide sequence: TGTGCCAGCAGCTTAGGCCTGGGGACAGCGGGGTACGAGCAGTACTTC.

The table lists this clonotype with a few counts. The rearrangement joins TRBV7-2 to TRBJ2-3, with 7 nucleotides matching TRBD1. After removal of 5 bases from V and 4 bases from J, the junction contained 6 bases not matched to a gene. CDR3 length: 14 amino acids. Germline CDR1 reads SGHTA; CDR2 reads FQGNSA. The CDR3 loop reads CASSPRTGPDTQYF. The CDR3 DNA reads TGTGCCAGCAGCCCTCGGACAGGCCCAGATACGCAGTATTTT.

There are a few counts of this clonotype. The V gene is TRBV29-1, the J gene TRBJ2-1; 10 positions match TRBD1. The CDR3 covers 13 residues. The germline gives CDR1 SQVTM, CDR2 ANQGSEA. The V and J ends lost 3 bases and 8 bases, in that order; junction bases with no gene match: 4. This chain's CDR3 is CSVEWDRGHEQFF. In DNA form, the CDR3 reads TGCAGCGTTGAGTGGGACAGGGGACATGAGCAGTTCTTC.

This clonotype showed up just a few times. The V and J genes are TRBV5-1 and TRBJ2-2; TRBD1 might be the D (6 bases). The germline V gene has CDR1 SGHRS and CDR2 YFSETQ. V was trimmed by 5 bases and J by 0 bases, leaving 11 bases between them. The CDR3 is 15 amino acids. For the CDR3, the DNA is TGCGCCAGCAGTCGGGACACCTCGAACACCGGGGAGCTGTTTTTT. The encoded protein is CASSRDTSNTGELFF.

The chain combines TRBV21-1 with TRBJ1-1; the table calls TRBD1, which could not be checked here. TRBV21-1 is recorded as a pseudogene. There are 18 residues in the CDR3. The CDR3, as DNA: TGTGCCAGCAGCAAAGAGGGACAGAAGTTTATTGAGCCCACTGAAGCTTTCTTT. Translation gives CASSKEGQKFIEPTEAFF.

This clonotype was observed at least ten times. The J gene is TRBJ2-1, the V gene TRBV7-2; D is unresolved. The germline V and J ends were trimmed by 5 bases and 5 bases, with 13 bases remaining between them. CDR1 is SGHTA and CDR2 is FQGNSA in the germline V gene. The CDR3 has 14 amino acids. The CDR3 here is CASSPSRWDNEQFF. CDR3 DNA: TGTGCCAGCAGCCCCTCGAGGTGGGACAATGAGCAGTTCTTC.

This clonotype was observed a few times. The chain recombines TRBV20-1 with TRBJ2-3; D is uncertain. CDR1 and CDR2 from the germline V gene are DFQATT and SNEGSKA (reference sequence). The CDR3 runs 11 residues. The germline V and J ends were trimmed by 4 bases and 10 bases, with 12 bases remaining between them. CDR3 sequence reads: CSATPSPPQYF. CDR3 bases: TGCAGTGCTACCCCTAGTCCTCCGCAGTATTTT.

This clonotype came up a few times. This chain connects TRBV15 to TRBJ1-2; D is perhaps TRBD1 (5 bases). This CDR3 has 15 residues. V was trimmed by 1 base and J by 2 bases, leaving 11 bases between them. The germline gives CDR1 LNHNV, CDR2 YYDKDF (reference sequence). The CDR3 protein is CATSRGQGINYGYTF. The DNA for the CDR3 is TGTGCCACCAGCAGAGGGCAGGGAATAAACTATGGCTACACCTTC.

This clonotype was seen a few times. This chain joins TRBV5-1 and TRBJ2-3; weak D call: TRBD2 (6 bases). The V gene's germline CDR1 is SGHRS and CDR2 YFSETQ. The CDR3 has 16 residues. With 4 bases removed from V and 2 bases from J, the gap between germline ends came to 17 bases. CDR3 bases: TGCGCCAGCAGCACCTACGGGACTCCCTTCACAGATACGCAGTATTTT. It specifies CASSTYGTPFTDTQYF.

CDR3 protein: CASSLGSRARTINEQFF. CDR3 coding DNA: TGTGCCAGCAGCTTGGGGTCCCGGGCAAGGACCATAAATGAGCAGTTCTTC. The chain couples TRBV5-4 to TRBJ2-1; D ambiguous. The ends were cut back, 0 bases at V and 7 bases at J, with 20 bases in the middle. Germline-derived CDR1 and CDR2 are SGHNT and YYREEE (reference sequence). There are 17 residues in the CDR3.

The CDR3 is CSAKHRDRGPFF. The CDR3 DNA reads as TGCAGTGCTAAACACCGGGACAGGGGTCCTTTCTTT. The chain employs TRBV20-1 and TRBJ1-1, with TRBD1 identical over 10 bases. Trimming at V came to 4 bases and at J to 12 bases, leaving 8 bases not matched to a gene. Germline lookup yields CDR1 DFQATT and CDR2 SNEGSKA (reference sequence). The CDR3 length is 12 residues.

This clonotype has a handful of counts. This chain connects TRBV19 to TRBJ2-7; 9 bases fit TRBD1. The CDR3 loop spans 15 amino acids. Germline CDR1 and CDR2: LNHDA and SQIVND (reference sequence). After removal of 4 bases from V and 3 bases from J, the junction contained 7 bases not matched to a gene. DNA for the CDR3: TGTGCCAGTAGTACCTACAGGGGGCCCCTCTACGAGCAGTACTTC. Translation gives CASSTYRGPLYEQYF.

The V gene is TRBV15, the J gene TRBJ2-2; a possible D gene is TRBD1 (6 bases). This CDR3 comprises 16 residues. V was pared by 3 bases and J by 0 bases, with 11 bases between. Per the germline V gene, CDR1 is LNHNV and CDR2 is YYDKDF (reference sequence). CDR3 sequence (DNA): TGTGCCACCAGCAGCGATACAGGGACGAACACCGGGGAGCTGTTTTTT. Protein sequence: CATSSDTGTNTGELFF.

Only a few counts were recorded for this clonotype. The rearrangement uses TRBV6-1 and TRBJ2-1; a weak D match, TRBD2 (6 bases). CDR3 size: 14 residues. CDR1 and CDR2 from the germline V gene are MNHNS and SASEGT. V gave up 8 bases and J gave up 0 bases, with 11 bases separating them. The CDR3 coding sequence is TGTGCCAGCGTACGCGGGGTCTCCTACAATGAGCAGTTCTTC. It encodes CASVRGVSYNEQFF.

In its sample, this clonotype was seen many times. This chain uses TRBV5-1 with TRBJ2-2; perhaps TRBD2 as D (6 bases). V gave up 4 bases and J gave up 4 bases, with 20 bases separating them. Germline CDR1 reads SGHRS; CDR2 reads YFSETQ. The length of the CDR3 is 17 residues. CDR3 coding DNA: TGCGCCAGCAGCCCACTGACAAACGGGGGAACCACCGGGGAGCTGTTTTTT. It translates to CASSPLTNGGTTGELFF.

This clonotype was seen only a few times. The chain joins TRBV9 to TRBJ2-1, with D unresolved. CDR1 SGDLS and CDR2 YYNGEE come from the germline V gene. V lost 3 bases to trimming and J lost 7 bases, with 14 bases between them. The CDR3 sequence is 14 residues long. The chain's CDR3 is CASSGGYARNEQFF. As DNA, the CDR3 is TGTGCCAGCAGCGGTGGGTATGCGCGGAATGAGCAGTTCTTC.

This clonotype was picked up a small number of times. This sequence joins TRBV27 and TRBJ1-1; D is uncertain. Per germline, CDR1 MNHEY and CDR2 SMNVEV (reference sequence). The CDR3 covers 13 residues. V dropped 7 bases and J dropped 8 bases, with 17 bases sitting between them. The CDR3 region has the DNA TGTGCCAGCAAAGCGGTCCTAGAAGACGAAGCTTTCTTT. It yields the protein CASKAVLEDEAFF.

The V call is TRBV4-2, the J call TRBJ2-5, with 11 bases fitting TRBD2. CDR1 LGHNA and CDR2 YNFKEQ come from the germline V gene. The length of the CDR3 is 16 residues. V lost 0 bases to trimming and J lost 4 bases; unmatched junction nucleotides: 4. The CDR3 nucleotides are TGTGCCAGCAGCCAAGATCCCACTAGCGGGGGAGAGACCCAGTACTTC. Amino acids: CASSQDPTSGGETQYF.

CDR3 in amino acids: CASSSIGAAFF. CDR3 bases: TGTGCCAGCAGCTCGATCGGGGCAGCTTTCTTT. The J gene is TRBJ1-1, the V gene TRBV7-2; D might be TRBD1 (5 bases). V lost 4 bases and J lost 10, with 10 bases in between. Germline V lookup: CDR1 SGHTA, CDR2 FQGNSA. The CDR3 spans 11 residues.

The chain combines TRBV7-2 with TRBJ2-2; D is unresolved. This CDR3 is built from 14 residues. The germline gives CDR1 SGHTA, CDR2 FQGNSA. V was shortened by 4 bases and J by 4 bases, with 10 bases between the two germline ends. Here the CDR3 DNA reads TGTGCCAGCAGCTCCGACCCGGGCACCGGGGAGCTGTTTTTT. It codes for CASSSDPGTGELFF.

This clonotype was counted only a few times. The CDR3 here is CASREGAGNQPQHF. DNA of the CDR3: TGTGCCAGCAGAGAGGGCGCAGGCAATCAGCCCCAGCATTTT. The chain employs TRBV2 and TRBJ1-5, with D uncertain. Germline CDR1 is SNHLY and CDR2 is FYNNEI. Trimming pared 6 bases from V and 2 bases from J, leaving 11 bases between. CDR3 size: 14 residues.

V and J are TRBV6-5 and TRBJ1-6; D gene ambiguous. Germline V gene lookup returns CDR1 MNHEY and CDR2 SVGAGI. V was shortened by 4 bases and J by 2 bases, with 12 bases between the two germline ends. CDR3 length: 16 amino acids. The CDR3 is CASSLPDGPYNSPLHF. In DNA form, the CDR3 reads TGTGCCAGCAGTTTACCGGACGGACCCTATAATTCACCCCTCCACTTT.

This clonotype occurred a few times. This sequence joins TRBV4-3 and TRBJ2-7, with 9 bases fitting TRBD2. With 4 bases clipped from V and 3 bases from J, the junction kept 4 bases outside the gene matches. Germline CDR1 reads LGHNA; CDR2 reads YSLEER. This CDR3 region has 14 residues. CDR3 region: CASSPSGGYYEQYF. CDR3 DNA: TGCGCCAGCAGCCCCAGCGGGGGGTACTACGAGCAGTACTTC.

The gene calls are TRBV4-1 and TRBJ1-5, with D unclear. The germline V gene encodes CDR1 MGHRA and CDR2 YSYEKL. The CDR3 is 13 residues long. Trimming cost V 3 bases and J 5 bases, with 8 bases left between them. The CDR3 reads CASSQALHQPQHF. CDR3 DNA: TGCGCCAGCAGCCAGGCCTTACATCAGCCCCAGCATTTT.

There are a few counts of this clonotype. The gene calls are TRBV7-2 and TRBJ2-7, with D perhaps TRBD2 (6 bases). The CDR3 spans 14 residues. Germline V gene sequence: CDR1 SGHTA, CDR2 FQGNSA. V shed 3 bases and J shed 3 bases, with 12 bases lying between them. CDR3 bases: TGTGCCAGCAGCTTTGGGACTGCTGGCTACGAGCAGTACGTC. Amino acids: CASSFGTAGYEQYV.

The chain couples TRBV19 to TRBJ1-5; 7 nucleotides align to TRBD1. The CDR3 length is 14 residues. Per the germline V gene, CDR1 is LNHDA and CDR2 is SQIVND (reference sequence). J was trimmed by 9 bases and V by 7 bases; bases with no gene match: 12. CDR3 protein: CASNPGQRGLPQHF. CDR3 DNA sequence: TGTGCCAGTAATCCGGGACAGCGAGGGTTGCCCCAGCATTTT.

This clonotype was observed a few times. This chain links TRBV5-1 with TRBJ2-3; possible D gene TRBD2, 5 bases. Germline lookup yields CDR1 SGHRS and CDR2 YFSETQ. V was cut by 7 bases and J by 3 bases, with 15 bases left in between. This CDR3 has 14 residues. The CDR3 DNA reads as TGCGCCAGCTCCGGAACTAGAAAGACAGATACGCAGTATTTT. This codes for CASSGTRKTDTQYF. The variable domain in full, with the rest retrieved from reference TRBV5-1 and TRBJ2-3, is KAGVTQTPRYLIKTRGQQVTLSCSPISGHRSVSWYQQTPGQGLQFLFEYFSETQRNKGNFPGRFSGRQFSNSRSEMNVSTLELGDSALYLCASSGTRKTDTQYFGPGTRLTVL.

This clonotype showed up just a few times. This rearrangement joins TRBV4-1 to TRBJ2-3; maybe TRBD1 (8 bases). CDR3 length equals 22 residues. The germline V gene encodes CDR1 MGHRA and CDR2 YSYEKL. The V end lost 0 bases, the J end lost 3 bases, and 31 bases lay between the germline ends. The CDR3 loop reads CASSQELRGQGGLAGRTDTQYF. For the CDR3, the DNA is TGCGCCAGCAGCCAAGAATTAAGAGGACAGGGAGGGCTAGCTGGTAGAACAGATACGCAGTATTTT.

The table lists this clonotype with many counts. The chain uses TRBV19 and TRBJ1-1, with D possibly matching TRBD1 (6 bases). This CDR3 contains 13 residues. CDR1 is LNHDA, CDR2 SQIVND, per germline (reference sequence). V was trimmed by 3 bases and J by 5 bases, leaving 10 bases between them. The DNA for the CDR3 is TGTGCCAGTAGTATTAAGGGGGATACTGAAGCTTTCTTT. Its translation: CASSIKGDTEAFF.

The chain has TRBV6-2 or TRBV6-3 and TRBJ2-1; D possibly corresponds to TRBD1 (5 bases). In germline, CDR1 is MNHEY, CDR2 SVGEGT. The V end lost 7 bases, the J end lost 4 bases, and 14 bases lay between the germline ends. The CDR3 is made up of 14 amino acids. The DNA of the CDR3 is TGTGCCAGCAACCAACAGAGACAGTACAATGAGCAGTTCTTC. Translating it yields CASNQQRQYNEQFF.